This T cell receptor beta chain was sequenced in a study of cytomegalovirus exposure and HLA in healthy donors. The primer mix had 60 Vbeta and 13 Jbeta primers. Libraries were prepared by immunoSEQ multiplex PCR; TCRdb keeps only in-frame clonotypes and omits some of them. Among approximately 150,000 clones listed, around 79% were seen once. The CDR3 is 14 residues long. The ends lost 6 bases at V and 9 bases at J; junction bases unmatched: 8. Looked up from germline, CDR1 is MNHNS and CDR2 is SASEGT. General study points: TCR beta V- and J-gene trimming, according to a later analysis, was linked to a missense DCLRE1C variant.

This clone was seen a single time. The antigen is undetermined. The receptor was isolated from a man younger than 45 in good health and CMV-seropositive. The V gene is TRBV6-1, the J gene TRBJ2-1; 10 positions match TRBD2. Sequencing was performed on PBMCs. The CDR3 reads CASSQNVAGGEQFF. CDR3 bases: TGTGCCAGCAGCCAAAACGTAGCGGGAGGTGAGCAGTTCTTC.